The T cell receptor beta chain under discussion was sequenced for a study of blood T cell repertoires in COVID-19. Repertoires were generated with immunoSEQ multiplex PCR, while TCRdb's copy carries only in-frame clones and drops some. The data contain a few hundred thousand clones, 70% to 90% of them singletons. Self-reported history from a screening survey and questionnaire set each donor's cohort. Germline CDR1 reads SGHRS; CDR2 reads YFSETQ. J was trimmed by 5 bases and V by 4 bases; bases with no gene match: 8. The CDR3 has 15 amino acids. What was sequenced was PBMCs or T cells enriched from blood (not recorded which). The chain uses TRBV5-1 and TRBJ2-5; TRBD2 matches at 10 bases. The clonotype was recovered from a woman between 50 and 59 years old who had recovered from COVID-19. The CDR3 DNA reads TGCGCCAGCAGCCCCTCTAGCGGGAGTGTTGAGACCCAGTACTTC. It translates to CASSPSSGSVETQYF.